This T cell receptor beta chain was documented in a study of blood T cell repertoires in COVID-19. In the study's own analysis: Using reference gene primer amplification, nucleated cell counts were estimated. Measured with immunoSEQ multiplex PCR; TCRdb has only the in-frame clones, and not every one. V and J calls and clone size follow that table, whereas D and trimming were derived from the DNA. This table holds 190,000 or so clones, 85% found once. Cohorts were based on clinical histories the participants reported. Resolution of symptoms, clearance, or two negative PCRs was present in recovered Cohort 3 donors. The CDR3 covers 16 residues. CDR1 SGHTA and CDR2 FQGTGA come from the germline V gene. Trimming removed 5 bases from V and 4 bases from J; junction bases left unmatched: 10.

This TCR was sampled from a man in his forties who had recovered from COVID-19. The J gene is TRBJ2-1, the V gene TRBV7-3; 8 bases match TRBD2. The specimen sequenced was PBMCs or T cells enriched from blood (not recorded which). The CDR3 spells CASSLEGAGAYNEQFF. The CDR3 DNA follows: TGTGCCAGCAGCCTGGAAGGAGCGGGAGCTTACAATGAGCAGTTCTTC.